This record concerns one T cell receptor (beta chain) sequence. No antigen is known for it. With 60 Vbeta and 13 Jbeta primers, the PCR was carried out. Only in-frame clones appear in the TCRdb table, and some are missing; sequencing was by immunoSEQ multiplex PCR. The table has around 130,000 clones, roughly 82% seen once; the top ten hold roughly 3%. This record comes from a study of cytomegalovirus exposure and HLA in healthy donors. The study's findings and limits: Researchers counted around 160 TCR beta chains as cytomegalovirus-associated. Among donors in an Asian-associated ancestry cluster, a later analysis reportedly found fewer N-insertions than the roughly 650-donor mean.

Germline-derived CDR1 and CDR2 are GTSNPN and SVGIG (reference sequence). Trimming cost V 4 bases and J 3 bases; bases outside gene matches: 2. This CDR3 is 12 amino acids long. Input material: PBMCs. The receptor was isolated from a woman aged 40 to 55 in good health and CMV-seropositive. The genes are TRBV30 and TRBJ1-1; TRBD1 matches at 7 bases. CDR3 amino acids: CAWTRGDTEAFF. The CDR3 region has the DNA TGTGCCTGGACCAGGGGGGACACTGAAGCTTTCTTT.